This T cell receptor beta chain was observed in a study of blood T cell repertoires in COVID-19. The ends lost 5 bases at V and 4 bases at J; junction bases unmatched: 5. The germline CDR1 and CDR2 sequences are SGHNT and YENEEA. CDR3 size: 14 residues. Authors' processing steps: Scientists estimated how many nucleated cells there were by amplifying reference gene primers. The repertoire was sequenced with immunoSEQ multiplex PCR; TCRdb's copy has only in-frame clones and lacks some. The V and J calls and clone size come from that table; D and trimming were worked out from the DNA. The table lists some 120,000 clones, about 92% of them singletons.

Sequences were obtained from peripheral blood. The genes are TRBV11-3 and TRBJ1-3; TRBD1 matches at 7 bases. The receptor comes from a man in his 60s with COVID-19, enrolled during active disease. This CDR3 reads CASSPQGSGNTIYF. The CDR3, as DNA: TGTGCCAGCAGCCCACAGGGGTCCGGAAACACCATATATTTT.